Below, 22 T cell receptor beta chains from the same sample are listed, as sequenced in a study of response to subunit inactivated influenza vaccine. TCRdb passed the RT-PCR reads through MiXCR, listing each CDR3 protein once. The sample records about 830,000 distinct CDR3 sequences, approximately 18% being singletons. The sequenced sample was PBMCs from blood, obtained 5 days after vaccination. These receptors all stem from a man in his fifties or sixties who received an inactivated influenza vaccine.

With respect to this clonotype: The junction does not match germline at one end; this may be a read error. The J gene is TRBJ2-5, the V gene TRBV7-7; D remains ambiguous. The CDR3 sequence is 13 residues long. Germline CDR1 is SSHAT and CDR2 is FNYEAQ (reference sequence). DNA for the CDR3: TGTGCTAGCAGCTCTTTAGTGTTGGAGACCCAGTACTTC. The encoded protein is CASSSLVLETQYF. Supplemented by reference TRBV7-7 and TRBJ2-5, the full variable domain reads GAGVSQSPRYKVTKRGQDVTLRCDPISSHATLYWYQQALGQGPEFLTYFNYEAQPDKSGLPSDRFSAERPEGSISTLTIQRTEQRDSAMYRCASSSLVLETQYFGPGTRLLVL.

This clonotype was counted many times. The chain combines TRBV29-1 with TRBJ2-1; D not resolved. CDR1 and CDR2 from the germline V gene are SQVTM and ANQGSEA. This CDR3 contains 16 residues. The ends were cut back, 1 base at V and 1 base at J, with 14 bases in the middle. The DNA for the CDR3 is TGCAGCGTTGAAGTTGGCAGCAAAGTATCCTACAATGAGCAGTTCTTC. It codes for CSVEVGSKVSYNEQFF.

This clonotype showed up just a few times. The chain uses TRBV5-5 and TRBJ2-7; D unresolved. Germline V CDR1 and CDR2: SGHKS, YYEKEE (reference sequence). This CDR3 contains 15 residues. Deletions cut 0 bases from V and 6 bases from J, with 16 bases between. The CDR3 is CASSLEGGFPSEQYF. The CDR3 nucleotides are TGTGCCAGCAGCTTGGAGGGTGGGTTTCCCAGCGAGCAGTACTTC.

The chain combines TRBV11-2 with TRBJ2-1; 8 nucleotides match TRBD2. Germline CDR1 SGHAT, CDR2 FQNNGV. Unmatched junction bases numbered 6, after V lost 4 bases and J lost 7 bases. The CDR3 totals 14 residues. In DNA, the CDR3 is TGTGCCAGCAGCTCGGGAGGGCCTGGGAATGAGCAGTTCTTC. Translated, it gives CASSSGGPGNEQFF.

The V gene is TRBV20-1, the J gene TRBJ2-3, with TRBD2 matching 9 bases. J lost 3 bases, V lost 5 bases, and 6 bases had no gene match. The CDR3 extends over 14 amino acids. Germline V lookup: CDR1 DFQATT, CDR2 SNEGSKA (reference sequence). CDR3 in amino acids: CSAPASGTTDTQYF. CDR3 DNA: TGCAGTGCTCCGGCTAGCGGGACGACAGATACGCAGTATTTT.

This clonotype came up many times. This rearrangement joins TRBV12-3 or TRBV12-4 to TRBJ2-1; TRBD1 agrees at 7 bases. The CDR3 runs 14 residues. V dropped 5 bases and J dropped 3; count of bases not matched to a gene: 4. This chain's CDR3 is CASSPQGNYNEQFF. The CDR3 region has the DNA TGTGCCAGCAGTCCACAGGGGAACTACAATGAGCAGTTCTTC.

CDR3 bases: TGCGCCAGCAGTAGGGGGGAGACAGTCACCTACGCCTACAATGAGCAGTTCTTC. This sequence encodes CASSRGETVTYAYNEQFF. The rearrangement links TRBV5-1 to TRBJ2-1, with D tentatively TRBD1 or TRBD2 (6 bases each). Germline CDR1 is SGHRS and CDR2 is YFSETQ. The CDR3 runs 18 residues. Deletions cut 5 bases from V and 2 bases from J, with 23 bases between.

The genes are TRBV6-5 and TRBJ2-7; D perhaps matches TRBD2 (5 bases). The CDR3 contains 15 residues. The V end was cut by 0 bases, the J end by 3 bases, with 12 bases between. Germline CDR1 reads MNHEY; CDR2 reads SVGAGI. The CDR3 region is CASSYSAGRGYEQYF. As DNA, the CDR3 is TGTGCCAGCAGTTACTCCGCGGGCAGAGGCTACGAGCAGTACTTC.

This clonotype has just a few counts. V gene TRBV7-9 combines with J gene TRBJ2-5, with D possibly TRBD1 on 6 matching bases. Germline loops: CDR1 SEHNR, CDR2 FQNEAQ (reference sequence). V lost 9 bases, J lost 1 base, and 15 bases lay in between. The CDR3 is 14 residues long. As DNA, the CDR3 is TGTGCCAGAGATGGGCAGGGGATCCAAGAGACCCAGTACTTC. Translating gives CARDGQGIQETQYF.

V is TRBV25-1 and J is TRBJ2-3, with a possible D match to TRBD2 (5 bases). Trimming shortened V by 1 base and J by 6 bases, and 17 bases separated the two germline ends. The CDR3 is 16 residues long. Germline V lookup: CDR1 MGHDK, CDR2 SYGVNS. The CDR3: CASSESGILLRDTQYF. DNA of the CDR3: TGTGCCAGCAGTGAATCCGGGATCCTCCTTCGGGATACGCAGTATTTT.

This clonotype was recorded a few times. The chain combines TRBV5-1 with TRBJ1-4; 8 bases line up with TRBD1. Germline CDR1 is SGHRS and CDR2 is YFSETQ. This CDR3 contains 15 residues. Unmatched junction bases numbered 9, after V lost 4 bases and J lost 7 bases. CDR3 sequence: CASSSEGQGGEKLFF. In DNA form, the CDR3 reads TGCGCCAGCAGCAGCGAAGGACAGGGTGGTGAAAAACTGTTTTTT.

The genes are TRBV27 and TRBJ2-1; 8 bases agree with TRBD1. Germline CDR1 and CDR2: MNHEY and SMNVEV (reference sequence). V dropped 5 bases and J dropped 4; count of bases not matched to a gene: 13. The CDR3 contains 17 residues. The CDR3 nucleotides are TGTGCCAGCAGTCTAAACACCAGGGGGCGTCCATACAATGAGCAGTTCTTC. It yields the protein CASSLNTRGRPYNEQFF.

This clonotype was seen more than once but under ten times. The J gene is TRBJ1-5, the V gene TRBV2; TRBD1 might be the D (5 bases). Per the germline V gene, CDR1 is SNHLY and CDR2 is FYNNEI. V lost 3 bases and J lost 2, with 8 bases in between. The CDR3 contains 14 residues. The CDR3 loop reads CASSDRVGNQPQHF. The CDR3 DNA reads as TGTGCCAGCAGTGACAGGGTGGGCAATCAGCCCCAGCATTTT.

The genes are TRBV28 and TRBJ2-3; 7 positions match TRBD2. CDR1 is MDHEN and CDR2 is SYDVKM in the germline V gene. This CDR3 has 12 amino acids. The J segment lost 8 bases and the V segment lost 7 bases, leaving 6 bases of the junction unmatched. This chain's CDR3 is CASTVPGGTQYF. DNA for the CDR3: TGTGCCAGCACCGTTCCGGGGGGTACGCAGTATTTT.

The V and J genes are TRBV7-6 and TRBJ1-4; D remains unclear. Germline values: CDR1 SGHVS, CDR2 FNYEAQ. Trimming removed 0 bases at V and 7 bases at J, with 6 bases between. The CDR3 is 13 residues long. CDR3 nucleotide sequence: TGTGCCAGCAGCTTAGCTATGGGTGAAAAACTGTTTTTT. It encodes CASSLAMGEKLFF.

The chain carries TRBV12-3 or TRBV12-4 and TRBJ2-5, with D perhaps matching TRBD1 (6 bases). V shed 3 bases and J shed 10 bases, with 12 bases lying between them. The CDR3 has 12 residues. The CDR3 here is CASSFQGPNQYF. CDR3 nucleotides: TGTGCCAGCAGTTTTCAGGGGCCCAACCAGTACTTC.

The sample holds a few counts of this clonotype. The chain is built from TRBV5-1 and TRBJ2-6; perhaps TRBD1 as D (6 bases). CDR1 SGHRS and CDR2 YFSETQ come from the germline V gene. The V end lost 1 base, the J end lost 7 bases, and 9 bases lay between the germline ends. The CDR3 has 14 residues. CDR3 nucleotide sequence: TGCGCCAGCAGCTTGTCCGGGACAGCCAACGTCCTGACTTTC. Amino acids: CASSLSGTANVLTF. Full variable domain (remainder filled in from reference TRBV5-1 and TRBJ2-6): KAGVTQTPRYLIKTRGQQVTLSCSPISGHRSVSWYQQTPGQGLQFLFEYFSETQRNKGNFPGRFSGRQFSNSRSEMNVSTLELGDSALYLCASSLSGTANVLTFGAGSRLTVL.

This clonotype was recorded a few times. This rearrangement joins TRBV5-6 to TRBJ1-1, with 7 bases lining up with TRBD1. Germline values: CDR1 SGHDT, CDR2 YYEEEE. This CDR3 has 13 residues. Losses at the gene ends were 4 bases for V and 5 bases for J; bases not matched to a gene: 5. The CDR3 sequence is CASSRGTATEAFF. The CDR3 bases are TGTGCCAGCAGCCGTGGGACAGCGACTGAAGCTTTCTTT.

This clonotype was found many times. The chain uses TRBV11-2 and TRBJ2-3, with 9 bases fitting TRBD2. This CDR3 has 18 residues. J was trimmed by 2 bases and V by 2 bases; bases with no gene match: 11. Looked up from germline, CDR1 is SGHAT and CDR2 is FQNNGV. The chain's CDR3 is CASSLKSRRGGNTDTQYF. As DNA, the CDR3 is TGTGCCAGCAGCTTAAAATCACGGCGGGGGGGCAACACAGATACGCAGTATTTT.

The chain employs TRBV6-6 and TRBJ1-1; 7 nucleotides agree with TRBD1. CDR1 is MNHNY and CDR2 is SVGAGI in the germline V gene (reference sequence). The CDR3 has 13 amino acids. V was clipped by 5 bases and J by 6 bases; unmatched bases: 6. The CDR3 DNA reads TGTGCCAGCAGTATCTTCAGGGGGTCTGAAGCTTTCTTT. Translating gives CASSIFRGSEAFF.

The V gene is TRBV18, the J gene TRBJ2-7, with TRBD2 matching 9 bases. In germline, CDR1 is KGHSH, CDR2 LQKENI. V gave up 2 bases and J gave up 3 bases; unmatched junction bases: 14. The length of the CDR3 is 18 residues. The CDR3 DNA follows: TGTGCCAGCTCACCAAAATTTCCTAGGCTAGCGGGGCACTACGAGCAGTACTTC. This gives the protein CASSPKFPRLAGHYEQYF.

The chain couples TRBV25-1 to TRBJ2-4, with a tentative D call TRBD2 (6 bases). The CDR3 is made up of 14 amino acids. Germline V gene lookup returns CDR1 MGHDK and CDR2 SYGVNS. Trimming shortened V by 7 bases and J by 8 bases, and 18 bases separated the two germline ends. As DNA, the CDR3 is TGTGCCAGCAACCCCAGCGGGCTCAATCACATTCAGTACTTC. It yields the protein CASNPSGLNHIQYF.